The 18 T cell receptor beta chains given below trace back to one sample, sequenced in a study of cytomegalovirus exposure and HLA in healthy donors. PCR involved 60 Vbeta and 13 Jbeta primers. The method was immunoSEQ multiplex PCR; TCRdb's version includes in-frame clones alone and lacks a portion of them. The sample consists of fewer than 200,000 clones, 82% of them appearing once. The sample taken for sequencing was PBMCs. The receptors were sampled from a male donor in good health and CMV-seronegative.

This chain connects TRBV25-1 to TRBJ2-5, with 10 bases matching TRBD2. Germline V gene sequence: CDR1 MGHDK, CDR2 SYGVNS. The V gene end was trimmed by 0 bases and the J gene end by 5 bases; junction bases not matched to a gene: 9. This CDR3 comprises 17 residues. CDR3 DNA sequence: TGTGCCAGCAGTGAATATAGGCTAGCGGGGGAACGGGAGACCCAGTACTTC. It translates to CASSEYRLAGERETQYF.

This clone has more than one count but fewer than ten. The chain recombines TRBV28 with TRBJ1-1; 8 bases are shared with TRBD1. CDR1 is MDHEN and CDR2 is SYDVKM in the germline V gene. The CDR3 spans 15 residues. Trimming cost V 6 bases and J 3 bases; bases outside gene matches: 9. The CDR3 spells CASRPGGIGYTEAFF. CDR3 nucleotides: TGTGCCAGCAGGCCAGGGGGCATCGGGTACACTGAAGCTTTCTTT.

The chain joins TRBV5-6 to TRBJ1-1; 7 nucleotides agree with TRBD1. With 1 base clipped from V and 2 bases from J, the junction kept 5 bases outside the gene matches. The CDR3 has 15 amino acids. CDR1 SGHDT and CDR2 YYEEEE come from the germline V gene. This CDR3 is CASSLPGTENTEAFF. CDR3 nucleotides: TGTGCCAGCAGCTTGCCAGGGACAGAAAACACTGAAGCTTTCTTT.

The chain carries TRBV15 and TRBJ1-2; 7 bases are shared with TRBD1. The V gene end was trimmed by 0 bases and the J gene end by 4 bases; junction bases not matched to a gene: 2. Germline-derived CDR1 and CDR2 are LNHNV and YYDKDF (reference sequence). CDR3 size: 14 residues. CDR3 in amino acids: CATSRDGDSYGYTF. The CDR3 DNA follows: TGTGCCACCAGCAGAGACGGGGACAGCTATGGCTACACCTTC.

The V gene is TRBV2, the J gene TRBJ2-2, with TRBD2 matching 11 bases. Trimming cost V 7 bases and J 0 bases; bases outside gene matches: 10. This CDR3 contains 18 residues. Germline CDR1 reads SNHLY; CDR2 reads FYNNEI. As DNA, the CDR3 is TGTGCCAGCACCCGGGCCCTAGCGGGGGGTTCGAACACCGGGGAGCTGTTTTTT. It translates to CASTRALAGGSNTGELFF.

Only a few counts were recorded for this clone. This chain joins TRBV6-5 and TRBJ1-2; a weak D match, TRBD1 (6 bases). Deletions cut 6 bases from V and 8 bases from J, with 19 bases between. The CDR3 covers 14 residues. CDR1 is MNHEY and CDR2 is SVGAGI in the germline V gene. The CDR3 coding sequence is TGTGCCAGCAGACCGGGGGGCAGGGTAATAGGCTACACCTTC. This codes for CASRPGGRVIGYTF.

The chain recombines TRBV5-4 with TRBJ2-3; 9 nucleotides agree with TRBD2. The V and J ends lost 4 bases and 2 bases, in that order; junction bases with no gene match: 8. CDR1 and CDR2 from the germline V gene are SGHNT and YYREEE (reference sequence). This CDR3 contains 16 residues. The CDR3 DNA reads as TGTGCCAGCAGCCCTGGACTAGCGAGACTCACAGATACGCAGTATTTT. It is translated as CASSPGLARLTDTQYF.

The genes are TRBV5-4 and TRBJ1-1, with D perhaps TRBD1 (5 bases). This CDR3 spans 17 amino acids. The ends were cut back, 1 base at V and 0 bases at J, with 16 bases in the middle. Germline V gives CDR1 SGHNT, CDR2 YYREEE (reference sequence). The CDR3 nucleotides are TGTGCCAGCAGCTTGTGGGGCACAGGAAACCTGAACACTGAAGCTTTCTTT. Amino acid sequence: CASSLWGTGNLNTEAFF.

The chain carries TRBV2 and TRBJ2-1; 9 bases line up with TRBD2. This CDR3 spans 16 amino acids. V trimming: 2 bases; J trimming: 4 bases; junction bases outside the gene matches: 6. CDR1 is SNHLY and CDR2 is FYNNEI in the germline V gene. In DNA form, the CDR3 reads TGTGCCAGCAGTGAACCTGGCGGGAGGGCTTACAATGAGCAGTTCTTC. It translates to CASSEPGGRAYNEQFF.

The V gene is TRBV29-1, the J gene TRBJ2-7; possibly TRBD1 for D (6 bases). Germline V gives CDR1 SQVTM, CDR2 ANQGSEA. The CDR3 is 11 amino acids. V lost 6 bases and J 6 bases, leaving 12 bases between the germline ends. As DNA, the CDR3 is TGCAGCGTCAGGGGTTCTGGCGAGCAGTACTTC. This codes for CSVRGSGEQYF.

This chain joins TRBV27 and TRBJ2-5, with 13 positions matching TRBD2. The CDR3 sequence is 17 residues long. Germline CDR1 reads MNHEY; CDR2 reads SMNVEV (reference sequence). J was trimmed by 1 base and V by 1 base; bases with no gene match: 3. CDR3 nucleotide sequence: TGTGCCAGCAGTTTATTAACTAGCGGGAGGGCCCAAGAGACCCAGTACTTC. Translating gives CASSLLTSGRAQETQYF.

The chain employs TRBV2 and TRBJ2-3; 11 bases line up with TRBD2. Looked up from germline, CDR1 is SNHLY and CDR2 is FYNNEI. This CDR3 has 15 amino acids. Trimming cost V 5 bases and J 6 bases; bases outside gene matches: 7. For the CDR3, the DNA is TGTGCCAGCAGTCCCCAACTAGCGGGAGTGGATACGCAGTATTTT. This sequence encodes CASSPQLAGVDTQYF.

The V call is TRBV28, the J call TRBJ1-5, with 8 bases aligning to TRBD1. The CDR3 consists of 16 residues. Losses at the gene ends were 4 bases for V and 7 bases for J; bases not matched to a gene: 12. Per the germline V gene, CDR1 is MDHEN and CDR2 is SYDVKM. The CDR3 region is CASSSRTGKANQPQHF. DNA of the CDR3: TGTGCCAGCAGTTCACGGACAGGGAAGGCAAACCAGCCCCAGCATTTT.

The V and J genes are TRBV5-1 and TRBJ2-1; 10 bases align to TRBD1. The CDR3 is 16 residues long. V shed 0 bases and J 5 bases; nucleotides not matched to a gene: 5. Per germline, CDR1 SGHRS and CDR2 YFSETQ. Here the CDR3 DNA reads TGCGCCAGCAGCTTGGCCGGGACAGGGGTTAACAATGAGCAGTTCTTC. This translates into CASSLAGTGVNNEQFF.

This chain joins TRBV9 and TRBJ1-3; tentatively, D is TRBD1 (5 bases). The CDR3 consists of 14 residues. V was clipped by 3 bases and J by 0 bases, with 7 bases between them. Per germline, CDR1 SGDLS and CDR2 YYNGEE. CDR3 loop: CASSADSSGNTIYF. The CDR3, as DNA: TGTGCCAGCAGCGCCGACAGCTCTGGAAACACCATATATTTT.

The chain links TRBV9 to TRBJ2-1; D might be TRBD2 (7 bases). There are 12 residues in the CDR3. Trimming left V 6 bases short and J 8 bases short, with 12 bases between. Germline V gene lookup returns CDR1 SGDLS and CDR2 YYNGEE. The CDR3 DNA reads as TGTGCCAGCAATCGGGGGGCTTATGAGCAGTTCTTC. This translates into CASNRGAYEQFF.

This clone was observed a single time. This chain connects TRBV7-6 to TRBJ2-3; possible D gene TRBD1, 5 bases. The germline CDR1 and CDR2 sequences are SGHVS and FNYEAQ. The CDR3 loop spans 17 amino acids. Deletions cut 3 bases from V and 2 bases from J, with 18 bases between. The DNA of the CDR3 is TGTGCCAGCAGCTTGGAGTCCGGACAACGCCTCACAGATACGCAGTATTTT. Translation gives CASSLESGQRLTDTQYF.

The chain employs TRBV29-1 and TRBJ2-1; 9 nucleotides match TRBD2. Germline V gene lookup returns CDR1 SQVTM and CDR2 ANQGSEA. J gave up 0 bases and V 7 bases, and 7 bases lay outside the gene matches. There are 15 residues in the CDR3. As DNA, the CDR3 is TGCAGCGGCAGGACTAGCGCGAGCTCCTACAATGAGCAGTTCTTC. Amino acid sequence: CSGRTSASSYNEQFF.